This T cell receptor beta chain was identified during a study of T cells in Graves' hyperthyroidism and ophthalmopathy. Looking at the study overall: Peripheral blood sampling occurred at initial diagnosis, before any treatment. The study's findings and limits: Expanded thyroid clonotypes (above 0.001) were mostly also found in blood. Through a model of 13 V-J features, ophthalmopathy was separated from stable hyperthyroidism.

A few counts support this clonotype. The antigen remains unidentified. Amplification targeted TCR beta CDR3 regions from RNA transcripts. A first-round RT-PCR of the TCR CDR3 used the HTBI primer set. One entry per CDR3 protein, called by TCRdb with MiXCR from the multiplex PCR reads. The repertoire holds some 720,000 distinct CDR3 sequences, with about a sixth as singletons. Clinicians diagnosed patients from clinical symptoms, serum thyroxine and TRAb, thyroid ultrasound and orbital computed tomography. The CDR3 is 15 amino acids. The V gene's germline CDR1 is SEHNR and CDR2 FQNEAQ (reference sequence). V gave up 6 bases and J gave up 4 bases, with 17 bases separating them.

This TCR was sampled from a man younger than 30 with Graves' hyperthyroidism. The sample comprised blood. The V and J genes are TRBV7-9 and TRBJ2-3; perhaps TRBD1 as D (6 bases). The CDR3 loop reads CASSTRQDKADTQYF. In DNA form, the CDR3 reads TGTGCCAGCAGTACTAGACAGGATAAGGCAGATACGCAGTATTTT.